This T cell receptor beta chain came from a study of cytomegalovirus exposure and HLA in healthy donors. Among the donors, all were healthy bone marrow donors. The CDR3 has 14 residues. CDR1 is SQVTM and CDR2 is ANQGSEA in the germline V gene. V gave up 7 bases and J gave up 3 bases; unmatched junction bases: 8. Study results and caveats: Sequencing had likely introduced a cluster of highly shared sequence variants as an artifact. TCR beta sequences reportedly predicted the HLA-A and HLA-B alleles of most subjects accurately. Per published reports, the classifier diagnosed cytomegalovirus status with high specificity and sensitivity.

PCR was performed using 60 Vbeta and 13 Jbeta primers. Clones were read by immunoSEQ multiplex PCR, and TCRdb kept only the in-frame ones, dropping some. The sample carries 80,000 to 100,000 clones, under 70% recorded once. In its sample, this clone was seen once. The antigen is unknown. The chain uses TRBV29-1 and TRBJ2-1, with 8 bases aligning to TRBD1. The receptor's source is a man aged 50-60 years in good health and CMV-seronegative. Sequencing was carried out using PBMCs. The CDR3 DNA is TGCAGCGAGGTCCCAGGACAGGGCTACAATGAGCAGTTCTTC. Its protein is CSEVPGQGYNEQFF.